Listed here are 10 T cell receptor beta chains from one sample, sequenced in a study of T cells after yellow fever vaccination. TCRdb passed the 5' RACE reads through MiXCR, listing each CDR3 protein once. This sample yields nearly 550,000 distinct CDR3 sequences, of which 15% to 20% are seen a single time; around 15% belongs to the top ten. Sequenced here: PBMCs, sampled 15 days after the yellow fever booster vaccination. These TCRs come from a man younger than 40 who received the YFV17D yellow fever vaccine.

This clonotype was observed a handful of times. J is TRBJ2-7 and V is TRBV7-2; D remains unclear. Deletions cut 7 bases from V and 2 bases from J, with 12 bases between. This CDR3 is built from 13 residues. CDR1 SGHTA and CDR2 FQGNSA come from the germline V gene. CDR3: CASTESLPYEQYF. The CDR3 DNA reads as TGTGCCAGCACGGAAAGTCTGCCCTACGAGCAGTACTTC. Full variable domain (rest looked up from reference TRBV7-2 and TRBJ2-7): GAGVSQSPSNKVTEKGKDVELRCDPISGHTALYWYRQSLGQGLEFLIYFQGNSAPDKSGLPSDRFSAERTGGSVSTLTIQRTQQEDSAVYLCASTESLPYEQYFGPGTRLTVT.

The chain couples TRBV20-1 to TRBJ1-6; unclear D gene. V was shortened by 5 bases and J by 9 bases, with 11 bases between the two germline ends. Germline V gene data show CDR1 as DFQATT and CDR2 as SNEGSKA (reference sequence). CDR3 size: 12 residues. DNA for the CDR3: TGCAGTGCTGCCGACGTCCGTTCACCCCTCCACTTT. The encoded protein is CSAADVRSPLHF.

J is TRBJ2-1 and V is TRBV4-2; possible D gene TRBD1, 6 bases. Germline V gene lookup returns CDR1 LGHNA and CDR2 YNFKEQ. Trimming took 1 base from V and 12 from J, leaving 19 bases between them. The CDR3 has 15 residues. The CDR3 sequence: CASSQANRVDSGQFF. The CDR3 DNA reads as TGTGCCAGCAGCCAAGCGAACAGGGTAGACAGTGGGCAGTTCTTC.

This clonotype was counted only a few times. This chain uses TRBV10-3 with TRBJ2-7; 8 nucleotides align to TRBD1. Per germline, CDR1 ENHRY and CDR2 SYGVKD. CDR3 length: 15 residues. The V and J ends lost 8 bases and 2 bases, in that order; junction bases with no gene match: 11. The CDR3 coding sequence is TGTGCCATCTCGCCGGGGGCGGGACAGGCCTACGAGCAGTACTTC. It codes for CAISPGAGQAYEQYF.

In DNA, the CDR3 is TGTGCCAGCTCACCAGGTCTCATGGATACGCAGTATTTT. The encoded protein is CASSPGLMDTQYF. V gene TRBV18 combines with J gene TRBJ2-3, with D hard to call. Germline CDR1 and CDR2: KGHSH and LQKENI. This CDR3 spans 13 amino acids. V was cut by 2 bases and J by 6 bases, with 9 bases left in between.

This clonotype was counted between two and nine times. DNA for the CDR3: TGTGCCAGCAGGACAGGGTCCGGTCAGCCCCAGCATTTT. It codes for CASRTGSGQPQHF. V gene TRBV6-1 combines with J gene TRBJ1-5; 7 positions match TRBD1. Germline values: CDR1 MNHNS, CDR2 SASEGT. Germline trimming cut 6 bases from V and 6 bases from J; bases unmatched to any gene: 5. The CDR3 is 13 residues long.

The chain carries TRBV5-1 and TRBJ2-2, with TRBD2 identical over 13 bases. Germline V CDR1 and CDR2: SGHRS, YFSETQ. The CDR3 consists of 17 residues. The V segment lost 3 bases and the J segment 5 bases; nucleotides outside the gene matches: 7. CDR3 residues: CASSYRTSGRSTGELFF. The CDR3 DNA reads as TGCGCCAGCAGCTATAGGACTAGCGGGAGATCAACCGGGGAGCTGTTTTTT. The entire variable domain, with the rest obtained from reference TRBV5-1 and TRBJ2-2, is as follows: KAGVTQTPRYLIKTRGQQVTLSCSPISGHRSVSWYQQTPGQGLQFLFEYFSETQRNKGNFPGRFSGRQFSNSRSEMNVSTLELGDSALYLCASSYRTSGRSTGELFFGEGSRLTVL.

V and J are TRBV3-1 and TRBJ2-6; the D gene is possibly TRBD1 (5 bases). The CDR3 length is 17 residues. V was pared by 3 bases and J by 0 bases, with 12 bases between. Germline V gene lookup returns CDR1 LGHDT and CDR2 YNNKEL (reference sequence). Here the CDR3 DNA reads TGTGCCAGCAGCCACTATCTTCAGGGCTCTGGGGCCAACGTCCTGACTTTC. It yields the protein CASSHYLQGSGANVLTF.

V is TRBV24-1 and J is TRBJ2-2, with 7 bases aligning to TRBD2. Germline V gene data show CDR1 as KGHDR and CDR2 as SFDVKD. The V segment lost 3 bases and the J segment 5 bases; nucleotides outside the gene matches: 11. This CDR3 has 17 residues. DNA for the CDR3: TGTGCCACCAGTGATCCTCTAGCGGACCTTGGAACCGGGGAGCTGTTTTTT. Its protein is CATSDPLADLGTGELFF.

This clonotype was detected a few times. The V gene is TRBV6-1, the J gene TRBJ2-7, with 7 bases aligning to TRBD2. The length of the CDR3 is 15 residues. The J segment lost 7 bases and the V segment lost 0 bases, leaving 9 bases of the junction unmatched. Germline lookup yields CDR1 MNHNS and CDR2 SASEGT. The CDR3 loop reads CASSEASGGPWEQYF. Written as DNA, the CDR3 is TGTGCCAGCAGTGAAGCCTCGGGAGGCCCGTGGGAGCAGTACTTC.